This TCR beta chain came from a study of identical twins (TCRdb year 2016). In terms of the full investigation: To test whether fetal clonotypes persist, the study used deep sequencing on TCR alpha and beta repertoires from monozygotic twins, unrelated adults of various ages, and cord blood. To rule out contamination, replicate twin experiments were performed at different times with different library preparation protocols. General findings and caveats noted by the study authors: The excess sharing between twins in beta out-of-frame sequences was weaker because fewer shared sequences reduced the signal-to-noise ratio. Because the same donors could not be followed over many years, conclusions were based on cross-sectional statistical analysis. Recombination models systematically underestimated out-of-frame TCR alpha sharing in monozygotic twins but agreed with sharing between unrelated individuals. Out-of-frame TCR alpha sequences shared between twins showed an excess of low generation-probability sequences compared with coincidental sharing between unrelated individuals. Abundant cord blood beta clonotypes had fewer insertions, young adult naive repertoires showed a similar but weaker trend, and memory repertoires showed no such trend. Invariant T cells such as MAIT and iNKT could partly confound zero-insertion analyses, though diverse VJ usage argued against this for most clonotypes.

Every donor in the study was a healthy Caucasian. This clonotype appeared once. Its antigen is still unknown. One end of the junction varies from germline; a read error may be responsible. Libraries came from 5' RACE. Data came from an Illumina HiSeq 2000. A universal primer binding site was introduced by template switching, and a unique molecular identifier was present in the final cDNA, enabling accurate counting of TCR cDNA molecules. Specific primers in the conserved constant-segment region were used to synthesize first-strand cDNA for the TCR alpha and beta chains. Each cDNA library was double barcoded, with a SMART-Mk sample barcode plus Illumina barcodes, to control for contamination. TruSeq adapter sequences and Illumina sample barcodes were added in two successive PCR steps. TCR alpha and beta cDNA libraries were sequenced on the Illumina HiSeq platform with custom primers. Under the source paper's analysis protocol: Unique molecular identifiers were extracted from raw reads with MiGEC, and CDR3 positions were determined with MiXCR. Recombination models were inferred per individual with the repgenHMM and IGoR tools using an EM algorithm. The analysis of shared clonotypes was done with the tcR package in R, with sharing normalized by the product of cloneset sizes. To study raw recombination free of thymic and clonal selection effects, out-of-frame nonproductive sequences were analyzed. TCRdb applied fastp at Q25 and MiXCR to the public reads, then kept only in-frame beta chains. For every CDR3 protein sequence, its rows merge into one entry that carries the most common genes and DNA. TCRdb, rather than the study authors, made the V and J calls. This sample holds 1.5 million or so distinct CDR3 sequences; roughly 35% were observed only once. The ten largest clones take up more than 0.25% of the sample.

The CDR3 contains 15 residues, cysteine and phenylalanine counted. Only the CDR3 DNA stays, 45 bases, in frame from base 1. Sequencing used cord blood. The receptor chain draws on TRBV12-3 or TRBV12-4 and TRBJ2-3, with a tentative D gene TRBD1 over 6 matching bases. This receptor was taken from a newborn girl in good health. The CDR3 protein is CVSSLQQGSPDTQYF. The DNA is TGTGTCAGCAGCCTCCAACAGGGCAGCCCAGATACGCAGTATTTT.